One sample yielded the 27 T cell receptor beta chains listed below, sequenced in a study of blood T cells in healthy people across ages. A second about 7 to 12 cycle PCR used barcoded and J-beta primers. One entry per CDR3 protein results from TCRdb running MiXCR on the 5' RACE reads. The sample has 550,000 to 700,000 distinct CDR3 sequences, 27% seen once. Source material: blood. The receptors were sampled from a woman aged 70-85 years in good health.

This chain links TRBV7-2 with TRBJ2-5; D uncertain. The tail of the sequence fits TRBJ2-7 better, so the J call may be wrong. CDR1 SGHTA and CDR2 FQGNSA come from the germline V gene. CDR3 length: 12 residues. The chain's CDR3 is CASSLGRFEQYF. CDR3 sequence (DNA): TGTGCCAGCAGCTTAGGTCGGTTCGAGCAGTACTTC.

The CDR3: CATSPSTGSYNEQFF. DNA for the CDR3: TGTGCCACCAGCCCCAGTACGGGTTCCTACAATGAGCAGTTCTTC. The genes are TRBV15 and TRBJ2-1; D remains unclear. The CDR3 has 15 amino acids. Trimming took off 5 bases at V and 1 base at J, with 12 bases between the two ends. The V gene's germline CDR1 is LNHNV and CDR2 YYDKDF (reference sequence).

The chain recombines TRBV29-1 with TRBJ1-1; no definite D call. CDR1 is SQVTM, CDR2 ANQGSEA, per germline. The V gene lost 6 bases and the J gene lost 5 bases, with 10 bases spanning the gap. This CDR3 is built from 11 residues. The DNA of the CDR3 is TGCAGCGTCGCCCTAACGACTGAAGCTTTCTTT. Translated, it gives CSVALTTEAFF.

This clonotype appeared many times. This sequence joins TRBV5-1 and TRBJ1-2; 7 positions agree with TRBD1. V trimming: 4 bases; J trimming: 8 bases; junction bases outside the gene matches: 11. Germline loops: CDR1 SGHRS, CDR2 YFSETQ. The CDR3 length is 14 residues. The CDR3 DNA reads TGCGCCAGCAGCCTGAATAGGGGGCTGGGAGGCTACACCTTC. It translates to CASSLNRGLGGYTF.

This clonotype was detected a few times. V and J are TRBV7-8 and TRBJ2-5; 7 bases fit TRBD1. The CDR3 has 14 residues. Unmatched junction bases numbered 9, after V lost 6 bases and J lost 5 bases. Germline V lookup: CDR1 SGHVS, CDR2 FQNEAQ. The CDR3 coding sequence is TGTGCCAGCAGTACAAACGGACAGGAGGAGACCCAGTACTTC. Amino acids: CASSTNGQEETQYF.

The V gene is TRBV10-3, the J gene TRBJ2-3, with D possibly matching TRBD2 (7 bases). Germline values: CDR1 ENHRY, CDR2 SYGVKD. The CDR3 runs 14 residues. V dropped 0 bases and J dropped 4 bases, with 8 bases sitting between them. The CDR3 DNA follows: TGTGCCATCAGTGAGTCAGGGGGGGCAGATACGCAGTATTTT. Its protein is CAISESGGADTQYF.

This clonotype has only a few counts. The CDR3, as DNA: TGCAGCCTCCGCCGAGGAGGGAACACTGAAGCTTTCTTT. Amino acids: CSLRRGGNTEAFF. The rearrangement uses TRBV29-1 and TRBJ1-1; unclear D gene. This CDR3 spans 13 amino acids. V lost 8 bases and J 1 base, leaving 14 bases between the germline ends. Germline V gives CDR1 SQVTM, CDR2 ANQGSEA.

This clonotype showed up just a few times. The CDR3 here is CASSGKTGTAQETQYF. The CDR3 nucleotides are TGCGCCAGCAGCGGAAAGACGGGGACAGCTCAAGAGACCCAGTACTTC. The chain has TRBV5-1 and TRBJ2-5; 7 bases line up with TRBD1. This CDR3 spans 16 amino acids. Germline CDR1 is SGHRS and CDR2 is YFSETQ. V lost 4 bases to trimming and J lost 2 bases; unmatched junction nucleotides: 11.

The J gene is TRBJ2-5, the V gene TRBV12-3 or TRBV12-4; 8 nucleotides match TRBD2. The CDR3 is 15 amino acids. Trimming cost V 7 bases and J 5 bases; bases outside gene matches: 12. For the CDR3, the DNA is TGTGCCAGCAAGGGAGCGGGGGTTACGGGGGAGACCCAGTACTTC. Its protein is CASKGAGVTGETQYF.

This CDR3 reads CASSLRVRQGATDTQYF. The CDR3 DNA sequence: TGTGCCAGCAGCTTAAGGGTCCGACAGGGGGCCACAGATACGCAGTATTTT. The J gene is TRBJ2-3, the V gene TRBV7-2, with 10 nucleotides matching TRBD1. The ends lost 2 bases at V and 2 bases at J; junction bases unmatched: 7. CDR3 length: 17 residues. From germline, CDR1 is SGHTA and CDR2 FQGNSA.

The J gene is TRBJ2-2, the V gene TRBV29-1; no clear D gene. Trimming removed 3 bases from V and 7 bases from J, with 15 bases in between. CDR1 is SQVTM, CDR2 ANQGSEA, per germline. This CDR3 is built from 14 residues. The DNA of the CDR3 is TGCAGCGTTGATGTAGGGATAATGAGCGGGGAGCTGTTTTTT. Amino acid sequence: CSVDVGIMSGELFF.

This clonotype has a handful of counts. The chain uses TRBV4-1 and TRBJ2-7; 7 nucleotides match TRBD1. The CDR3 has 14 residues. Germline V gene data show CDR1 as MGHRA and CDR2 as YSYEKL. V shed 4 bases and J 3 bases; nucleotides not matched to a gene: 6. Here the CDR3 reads CASSRTDRVYEQYF. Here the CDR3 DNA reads TGCGCCAGCAGCCGAACCGACAGGGTCTACGAGCAGTACTTC.

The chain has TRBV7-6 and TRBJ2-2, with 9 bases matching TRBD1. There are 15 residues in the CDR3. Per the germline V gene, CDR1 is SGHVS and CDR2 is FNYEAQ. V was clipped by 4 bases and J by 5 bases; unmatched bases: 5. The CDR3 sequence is CASSSPTGGTGELFF. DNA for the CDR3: TGTGCCAGCAGCTCTCCGACAGGGGGGACCGGGGAGCTGTTTTTT.

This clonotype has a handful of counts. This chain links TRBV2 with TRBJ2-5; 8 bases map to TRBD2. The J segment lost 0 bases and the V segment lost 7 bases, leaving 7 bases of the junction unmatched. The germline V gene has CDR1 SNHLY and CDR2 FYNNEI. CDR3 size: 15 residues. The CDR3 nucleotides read TGTGCCAGCACCCTCGGGGGGGCAAACCAAGAGACCCAGTACTTC. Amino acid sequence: CASTLGGANQETQYF.

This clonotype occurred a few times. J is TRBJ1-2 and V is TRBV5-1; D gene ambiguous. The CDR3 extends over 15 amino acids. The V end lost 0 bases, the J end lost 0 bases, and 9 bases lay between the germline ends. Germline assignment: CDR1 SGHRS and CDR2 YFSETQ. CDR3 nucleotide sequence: TGCGCCAGCAGCTTGGATAGCTTCTCTAACTATGGCTACACCTTC. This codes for CASSLDSFSNYGYTF.

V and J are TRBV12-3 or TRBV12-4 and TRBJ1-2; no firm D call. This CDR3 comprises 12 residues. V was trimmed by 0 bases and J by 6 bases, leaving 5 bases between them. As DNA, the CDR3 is TGTGCCAGCAGTTTAGCGCTCAATGGCTACACCTTC. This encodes CASSLALNGYTF.

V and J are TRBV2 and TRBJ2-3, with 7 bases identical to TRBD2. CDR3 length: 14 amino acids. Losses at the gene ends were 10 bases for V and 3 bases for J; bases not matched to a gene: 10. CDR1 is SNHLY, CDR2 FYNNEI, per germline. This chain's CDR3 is CATSTSLVTDTQYF. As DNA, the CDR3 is TGTGCCACCTCGACTAGCCTGGTTACAGATACGCAGTATTTT.

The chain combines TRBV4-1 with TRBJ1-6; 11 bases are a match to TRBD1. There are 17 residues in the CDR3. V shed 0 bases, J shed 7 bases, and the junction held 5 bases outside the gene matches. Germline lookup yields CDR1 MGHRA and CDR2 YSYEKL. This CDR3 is CASSQDGQGAPNSPLHF. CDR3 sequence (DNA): TGCGCCAGCAGCCAAGACGGACAGGGGGCGCCGAATTCACCCCTCCACTTT.

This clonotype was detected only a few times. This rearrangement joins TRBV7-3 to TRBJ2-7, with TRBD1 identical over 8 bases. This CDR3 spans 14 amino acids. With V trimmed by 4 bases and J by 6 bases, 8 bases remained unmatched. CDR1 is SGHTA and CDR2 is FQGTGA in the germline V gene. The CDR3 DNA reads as TGTGCCAGCAGCTCACAGACAGGGGTAGGCGAGCAGTACTTC. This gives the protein CASSSQTGVGEQYF.

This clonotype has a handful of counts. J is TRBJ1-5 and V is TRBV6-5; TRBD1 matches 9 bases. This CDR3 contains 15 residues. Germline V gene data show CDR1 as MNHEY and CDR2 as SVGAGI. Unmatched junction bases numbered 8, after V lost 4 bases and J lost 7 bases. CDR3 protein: CASSLTGTGNQPQHF. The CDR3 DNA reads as TGTGCCAGCAGTTTAACCGGGACAGGGAACCAGCCCCAGCATTTT.

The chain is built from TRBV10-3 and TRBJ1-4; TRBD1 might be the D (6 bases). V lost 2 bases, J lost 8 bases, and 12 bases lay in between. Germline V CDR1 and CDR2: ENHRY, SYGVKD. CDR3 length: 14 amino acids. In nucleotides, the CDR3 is TGTGCCATCAGTGAGACAGGGTTCGGAGAAAAACTGTTTTTT. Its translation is CAISETGFGEKLFF.

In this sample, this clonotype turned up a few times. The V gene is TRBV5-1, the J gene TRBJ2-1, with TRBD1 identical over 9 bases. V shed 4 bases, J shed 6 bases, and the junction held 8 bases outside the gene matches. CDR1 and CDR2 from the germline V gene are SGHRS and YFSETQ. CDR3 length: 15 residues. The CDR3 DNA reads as TGCGCCAGCAGCGCCGGGGACAGGGTAATCAATGAGCAGTTCTTC. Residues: CASSAGDRVINEQFF.

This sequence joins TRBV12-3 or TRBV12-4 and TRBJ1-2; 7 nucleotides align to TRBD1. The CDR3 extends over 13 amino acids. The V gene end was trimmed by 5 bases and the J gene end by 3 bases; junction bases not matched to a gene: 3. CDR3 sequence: CASSPTGYYGYTF. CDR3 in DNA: TGTGCCAGCAGTCCGACAGGGTACTATGGCTACACCTTC.

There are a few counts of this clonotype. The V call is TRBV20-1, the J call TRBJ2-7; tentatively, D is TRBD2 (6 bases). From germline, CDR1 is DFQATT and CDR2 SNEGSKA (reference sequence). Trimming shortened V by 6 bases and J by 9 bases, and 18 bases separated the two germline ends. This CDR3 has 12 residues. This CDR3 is CSAGTHPEGQYF. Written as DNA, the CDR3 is TGCAGTGCGGGGACTCACCCGGAAGGGCAGTACTTC.

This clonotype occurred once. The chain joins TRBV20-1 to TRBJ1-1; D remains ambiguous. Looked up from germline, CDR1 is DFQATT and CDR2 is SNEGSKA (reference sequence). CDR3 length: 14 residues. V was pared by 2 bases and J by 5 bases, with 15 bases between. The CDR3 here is CSARREGGRTEAFF. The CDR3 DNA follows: TGCAGTGCTAGAAGGGAGGGAGGGCGAACTGAAGCTTTCTTT.

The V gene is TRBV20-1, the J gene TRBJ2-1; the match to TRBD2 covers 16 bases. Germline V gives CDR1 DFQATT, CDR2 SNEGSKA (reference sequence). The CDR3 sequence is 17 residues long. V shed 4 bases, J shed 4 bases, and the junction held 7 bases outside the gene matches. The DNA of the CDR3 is TGCAGTGCTACCGGGACTAGCGGGGGGGCCCTTTACAATGAGCAGTTCTTC. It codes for CSATGTSGGALYNEQFF.

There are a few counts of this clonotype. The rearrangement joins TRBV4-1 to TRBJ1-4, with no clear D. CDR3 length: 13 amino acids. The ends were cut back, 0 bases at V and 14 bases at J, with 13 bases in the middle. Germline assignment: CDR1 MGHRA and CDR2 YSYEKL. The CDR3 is CASSQDLDGRLFF. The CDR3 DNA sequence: TGCGCCAGCAGCCAAGATCTCGACGGCCGCCTGTTTTTT.